This TCR beta chain stems from a study of T-cell reconstitution after alpha-beta-depleted transplantation in children. Overall study results and limits: Newly generated T cells supplied most T-cell counts and diversity one year post-transplant. Surviving recipient T cells and intrathymic progenitors accounted for some patients' high TCRbeta diversity at day 60.

Notes on this clonotype: What it recognizes is unknown.

Trimming removed 5 bases from V and 5 bases from J, with 15 bases in between. CDR3 length: 15 amino acids. Germline values: CDR1 SGHTA, CDR2 FQGNSA. Preparing the TCRbeta library involved the use of unique molecular identifiers. TCRdb re-derived calls from the PCR reads in MiXCR, one entry per CDR3 protein. The sample has about a million distinct CDR3 sequences, 25% to 35% seen once; the top ten hold 28%. This specimen consisted of PBMCs, mostly from graft donor cells, obtained 360 days after TCRalphabeta/CD19-depleted stem cell transplant. This chain uses TRBV7-2 with TRBJ2-2, with TRBD2 as a possible D gene (6 bases). This receptor was taken from a boy under two years old who had a stem cell transplant for SCID, so the T cells may come from the graft donor. Written as DNA, the CDR3 is TGTGCCAGCAGCCCTCGACTAGTTGGGACCGGGGAGCTGTTTTTT. It is translated as CASSPRLVGTGELFF.